The text below deals with one T cell receptor beta chain. Its antigen is unidentified. PCR primers comprised 60 Vbeta and 13 Jbeta primers. The assay was immunoSEQ multiplex PCR, and TCRdb's table has in-frame clones only and misses some. The data hold about 72,000 clones, with 75% to 80% observed a single time. This entry belongs to a study of cytomegalovirus exposure and HLA in healthy donors. Study-wide findings and caveats: In a later analysis, a missense DCLRE1C variant was linked to TCR beta V- and J-gene trimming.

Sequenced: PBMCs. The source is a middle-aged man in good health and CMV-seronegative.

The CDR3 nucleotides read TGTGCCAGCAGCTTCGGGACGGGGGTCACTGAAGCTTTCTTT. As protein: CASSFGTGVTEAFF. The chain has TRBV7-6 and TRBJ1-1; perhaps TRBD1 as D (5 bases). The V end lost 3 bases, the J end lost 4 bases, and 12 bases lay between the germline ends. This CDR3 has 14 amino acids. CDR1 is SGHVS, CDR2 FNYEAQ, per germline.